This T cell receptor (beta chain) was sequenced during a study of blood T cell repertoires in COVID-19 (dated by TCRdb to about 2020). With respect to the entire study: Samples from collaborators originated in the United States, Italy and Spain and spanned both the acute and convalescent phases of COVID-19. The material from the prospective study consisted of cDNA or gDNA derived from T cells, B-cell-depleted T cells, or PBMCs. The dataset comprised deeply sampled blood TCRbeta repertoires from subjects exposed to, actively infected with, or recovered from COVID-19. The repertoires were made available in a free public database intended to serve as a resource for research on the immune response to SARS-CoV-2. The samples were drawn from the first 160 participants of the ongoing ImmuneRACE study and from over a thousand subjects provided by 6 global collaborators. The sample metadata nearly always contained a de-identified subject ID, COVID-19 status, age in years and sex. Where HLA class I and class II types were available, the types were taken from metadata supplied by the sample provider, not from assay-based typing.

The germline V gene specifies MRHNA as CDR1 and SNTAGT as CDR2. A distance of 8 bases separates the germline ends of V and J, which lose 4 bases and 2 bases respectively. From its cysteine to its phenylalanine, the CDR3 spans 13 amino acids. Only the CDR3 DNA stays, 39 bases, in frame from base 1. TCRbeta CDR3 regions were amplified from genomic DNA by means of the immunoSEQ Assay, a bias-controlled multiplex PCR. On the authors' methods: Nucleated cell counts per sample were estimated from amplification of reference gene primers within the assay. To quantify the absolute abundance of each unique TCRbeta CDR3 rearrangement, sequence reads were collapsed and filtered. For each sample, productive Simpson clonality was calculated as the square root of Simpson's diversity index over productive rearrangements. Sourced from immuneACCESS, this table was stored by TCRdb with only in-frame sequences that have V and J called. A share of the clones is absent; for the studies checked, an unresolved V gene accounts for under half, and the remainder has no known explanation. V, J and clone size are those of that table, while D and trimming were read from the DNA. This sample comprises roughly 300,000 clones, roughly 92% of them detected only once. The ten largest clones add up to roughly 2.3% of the sample.

Concerning this clone: What antigen it recognizes has not been identified. Per-base quality was not reported, and no clone a single base away is much larger than it.

One collaborating source in Seattle enrolled patients while the patients were actively infected and followed the patients over time throughout the course of disease. Whole blood was collected in K2EDTA tubes by collaborating institutions according to the institutions' own protocols. Collaborator samples were shipped for TCRbeta analysis as frozen whole blood, isolated PBMCs, or DNA extracted from either sample type. Summary of the overall study and its limitations: How much clinical and demographic metadata was included differed by source and by participant, and the metadata was provided uncurated.

Here the chain combines TRBV6-4 and TRBJ1-1; possibly the D gene is TRBD1, per 5 matching bases. Sequenced input: peripheral blood. The clonotype comes from a woman aged 30 to 39 with COVID-19, enrolled during active disease. The CDR3 sequence is CASSGRGNTEAFF. The nucleotide sequence reads TGTGCCAGCAGTGGGAGGGGAAACACTGAAGCTTTCTTT.